One sample yielded the 22 T cell receptor beta chains listed below, sequenced in a study of a mutant IDH1 vaccine in newly diagnosed glioma. Method: immunoSEQ multiplex PCR; TCRdb's copy keeps in-frame clones and lacks some. The table lists just under 95,000 clones, 83% of them singletons. The time point denotes: baseline, week 1 (first vaccination visit). Treatment: pre-vaccination baseline after standard-of-care therapy. The sample here was PBMCs, taken from a glioma patient treated with radiotherapy, temozolomide or both. These receptors all stem from a woman aged 45-65 years with glioma.

The rearrangement links TRBV5-5 to TRBJ1-6; 7 nucleotides match TRBD1. The germline gives CDR1 SGHKS, CDR2 YYEKEE (reference sequence). The CDR3 is 14 residues long. The trim removed 4 bases at V and 7 bases at J, leaving 5 bases unmatched. CDR3 region: CASSGGTANSPLHF. In nucleotides, the CDR3 is TGTGCCAGCAGCGGGGGGACAGCGAATTCACCCCTCCACTTT. The full variable domain, with the rest looked up from reference TRBV5-5 and TRBJ1-6, is DAGVTQSPTHLIKTRGQQVTLRCSPISGHKSVSWYQQVLGQGPQFIFQYYEKEERGRGNFPDRFSARQFPNYSSELNVNALLLGDSALYLCASSGGTANSPLHFGNGTRLTVT.

This clone was observed a single time. The chain is built from TRBV30 and TRBJ2-3; 7 nucleotides match TRBD2. The CDR3 extends over 17 amino acids. V was pared by 3 bases and J by 0 bases, with 12 bases of the junction left unmatched. From germline, CDR1 is GTSNPN and CDR2 SVGIG (reference sequence). This CDR3 reads CAWSPTGLTYSTDTQYF. CDR3 sequence (DNA): TGTGCCTGGAGCCCTACGGGACTAACTTATAGCACAGATACGCAGTATTTT.

The CDR3: CASKGLGDDTIYF. The CDR3 DNA sequence: TGTGCCAGCAAAGGGCTAGGGGATGACACCATATATTTT. The rearrangement joins TRBV6-5 to TRBJ1-3, with a possible D match to TRBD1 (5 bases). The germline CDR1 and CDR2 sequences are MNHEY and SVGAGI. The V end was cut by 7 bases, the J end by 8 bases, with 15 bases between. CDR3 length equals 13 residues.

This clone was seen once. V and J are TRBV4-1 and TRBJ1-3; TRBD1 is a possible D gene (5 bases). The V gene's germline CDR1 is MGHRA and CDR2 YSYEKL. V gave up 2 bases and J gave up 2 bases, with 25 bases separating them. This CDR3 spans 20 amino acids. The CDR3 region is CASSQYTFPSAGKTGNTIYF. For the CDR3, the DNA is TGCGCCAGCAGCCAATATACCTTCCCCTCGGCAGGGAAAACTGGAAACACCATATATTTT.

The chain employs TRBV20-1 and TRBJ1-1; possible D gene TRBD1, 5 bases. V lost 6 bases, J lost 4 bases, and 9 bases lay in between. The CDR3 totals 11 residues. From germline, CDR1 is DFQATT and CDR2 SNEGSKA (reference sequence). CDR3 residues: CSARQSTEAFF. CDR3 nucleotide sequence: TGCAGTGCCAGACAGAGCACTGAAGCTTTCTTT.

J is TRBJ2-4 and V is TRBV9; the D gene is possibly TRBD1 (5 bases). Trimming took off 0 bases at V and 4 bases at J, with 8 bases between the two ends. Germline lookup yields CDR1 SGDLS and CDR2 YYNGEE. The CDR3 contains 14 residues. CDR3 sequence reads: CASSVDGHKNIQYF. The CDR3 nucleotides read TGTGCCAGCAGCGTAGACGGACATAAAAACATTCAGTACTTC.

The chain links TRBV9 to TRBJ2-3, with D possibly being TRBD2 (6 bases). This CDR3 region has 16 residues. Germline V gene data show CDR1 as SGDLS and CDR2 as YYNGEE. The V end was cut by 4 bases, the J end by 0 bases, with 15 bases between. The CDR3 coding sequence is TGTGCCAGCAGCTCCCTCCCTCGGGAGAGCACAGATACGCAGTATTTT. Translation: CASSSLPRESTDTQYF.

The CDR3 nucleotides are TGTGCCAGCAGCACCGGACAGGGGGGCACTGAAGCTTTCTTT. Residues: CASSTGQGGTEAFF. V gene TRBV11-2 combines with J gene TRBJ1-1; 10 positions agree with TRBD1. Germline V gene data show CDR1 as SGHAT and CDR2 as FQNNGV. The CDR3 is made up of 14 amino acids. V dropped 5 bases and J dropped 4; count of bases not matched to a gene: 4.

The chain joins TRBV20-1 to TRBJ2-5, with D possibly TRBD2 on 5 matching bases. Germline V gene sequence: CDR1 DFQATT, CDR2 SNEGSKA (reference sequence). Trimming stripped 3 bases from V and 7 bases from J, with 9 bases between. This CDR3 has 11 residues. This CDR3 is CSASRGRTQYF. The DNA of the CDR3 is TGCAGTGCTAGCCGGGGAAGGACCCAGTACTTC.

J is TRBJ1-2 and V is TRBV2; D might be TRBD1 (5 bases). In germline, CDR1 is SNHLY, CDR2 FYNNEI. Trimming left V 7 bases short and J 1 base short, with 13 bases between. The length of the CDR3 is 14 residues. CDR3 bases: TGTGCCAGCACTCGGATACAGGTTAACTATGGCTACACCTTC. It yields the protein CASTRIQVNYGYTF.

The chain carries TRBV4-2 and TRBJ1-3; D is unresolved. From germline, CDR1 is LGHNA and CDR2 YNFKEQ. V dropped 0 bases and J dropped 4 bases, with 10 bases sitting between them. The CDR3 sequence is 15 residues long. For the CDR3, the DNA is TGTGCCAGCAGCCAAGATAGGGTTGACGGAAACACCATATATTTT. It specifies CASSQDRVDGNTIYF.

The genes are TRBV2 and TRBJ2-5; 7 bases map to TRBD1. V was pared by 7 bases and J by 3 bases, with 11 bases of the junction left unmatched. The CDR3 contains 15 residues. Germline CDR1 is SNHLY and CDR2 is FYNNEI. CDR3 protein: CASNLFGTDKETQYF. The CDR3 bases are TGTGCCAGCAATCTATTCGGGACAGATAAAGAGACCCAGTACTTC.

J is TRBJ1-2 and V is TRBV29-1, with D possibly matching TRBD1 (5 bases). CDR1 SQVTM and CDR2 ANQGSEA come from the germline V gene. V lost 4 bases, J lost 4 bases, and 28 bases lay in between. This CDR3 is built from 18 residues. This chain's CDR3 is CSVGPDLSDRHKPYGYTF. CDR3 nucleotide sequence: TGCAGCGTTGGACCCGACCTTTCCGACAGACACAAGCCCTATGGCTACACCTTC. Based on the CDR3 plus reference TRBV29-1 and TRBJ1-2, the full variable domain is SAVISQKPSRDICQRGTSLTIQCQVDSQVTMMFWYRQQPGQSLTLIATANQGSEATYESGFVIDKFPISRPNLTFSTLTVSNMSPEDSSIYLCSVGPDLSDRHKPYGYTFGSGTRLTVV.

The chain recombines TRBV6-5 with TRBJ1-4; 11 bases are a match to TRBD1. With 6 bases clipped from V and 10 bases from J, the junction kept 7 bases outside the gene matches. Germline CDR1 MNHEY, CDR2 SVGAGI. The CDR3 has 14 residues. The CDR3 spells CASSGTGGLGKLFF. For the CDR3, the DNA is TGTGCCAGCAGCGGGACAGGGGGATTGGGAAAACTGTTTTTT.

CDR3 loop: CASSRVLTGSSEAFF. The CDR3 coding sequence is TGCGCCAGCAGCCGGGTCCTGACGGGGTCGAGTGAAGCTTTCTTT. The chain carries TRBV4-1 and TRBJ1-1; D call uncertain. This CDR3 has 15 residues. The germline V gene has CDR1 MGHRA and CDR2 YSYEKL. V lost 4 bases and J 7 bases, leaving 19 bases between the germline ends.

The rearrangement uses TRBV2 and TRBJ2-7; D might be TRBD1 (5 bases). The CDR3 contains 12 residues. V lost 5 bases and J lost 3, with 8 bases in between. Looked up from germline, CDR1 is SNHLY and CDR2 is FYNNEI. The CDR3 DNA reads TGTGCCAGCAGTACAGGCTACTACGAGCAGTACTTC. Protein product: CASSTGYYEQYF. Full variable domain (outside the CDR3, taken from reference TRBV2 and TRBJ2-7): EPEVTQTPSHQVTQMGQEVILRCVPISNHLYFYWYRQILGQKVEFLVSFYNNEISEKSEIFDDQFSVERPDGSNFTLKIRSTKLEDSAMYFCASSTGYYEQYFGPGTRLTVT.

The V and J genes are TRBV7-9 and TRBJ2-3, with 16 bases matching TRBD2. Germline CDR1 SEHNR, CDR2 FQNEAQ (reference sequence). The V segment lost 5 bases and the J segment 2 bases; nucleotides outside the gene matches: 10. This CDR3 has 19 amino acids. The CDR3 is CASSPKGLAGGVVTDTQYF. DNA for the CDR3: TGTGCCAGCAGCCCAAAGGGACTAGCGGGGGGGGTGGTCACAGATACGCAGTATTTT. Supplemented by reference TRBV7-9 and TRBJ2-3, the full variable domain reads DTGVSQNPRHKITKRGQNVTFRCDPISEHNRLYWYRQTLGQGPEFLTYFQNEAQLEKSRLLSDRFSAERPKGSFSTLEIQRTEQGDSAMYLCASSPKGLAGGVVTDTQYFGPGTRLTVL.

This chain connects TRBV6-1 to TRBJ2-2, with D unclear. V lost 11 bases, J lost 2 bases, and 15 bases lay in between. This CDR3 contains 14 residues. Looked up from germline, CDR1 is MNHNS and CDR2 is SASEGT. The CDR3 sequence: CAGHGSVNTGELFF. The CDR3 DNA is TGTGCCGGTCACGGGTCCGTTAACACCGGGGAGCTGTTTTTT.

The chain has TRBV5-6 and TRBJ2-1; possibly TRBD1 for D (8 bases). Trimming took off 3 bases at V and 4 bases at J, with 20 bases between the two ends. In germline, CDR1 is SGHDT, CDR2 YYEEEE. The CDR3 loop spans 17 amino acids. DNA for the CDR3: TGTGCCAGCAGCTCTTGGGGGGGGACAGGCAGGTACAATGAGCAGTTCTTC. As protein: CASSSWGGTGRYNEQFF.

The V call is TRBV20-1, the J call TRBJ1-5; D unclear. Trimming cost V 5 bases and J 15 bases, with 17 bases left between them. From germline, CDR1 is DFQATT and CDR2 SNEGSKA (reference sequence). CDR3 length: 11 residues. CDR3 protein: CSASHESIRHF. The DNA of the CDR3 is TGCAGTGCTTCTCACGAGTCTATTCGGCATTTT.

The chain combines TRBV9 with TRBJ1-6; 7 positions match TRBD1. The CDR3 sequence is 14 residues long. With 0 bases clipped from V and 10 bases from J, the junction kept 4 bases outside the gene matches. The V gene's germline CDR1 is SGDLS and CDR2 YYNGEE. The CDR3 loop reads CASSVEGGRSPLHF. CDR3 sequence (DNA): TGTGCCAGCAGCGTAGAAGGGGGCAGGTCACCCCTCCACTTT.

V usage is TRBV7-2 and J usage is TRBJ1-2, with a weak D call TRBD1 (6 bases). In germline, CDR1 is SGHTA, CDR2 FQGNSA. This CDR3 is 16 amino acids long. Deletions cut 4 bases from V and 0 bases from J, with 15 bases between. The CDR3 nucleotides read TGTGCCAGCAGCTCTCAATGGGGGGCGCCTAACTATGGCTACACCTTC. This gives the protein CASSSQWGAPNYGYTF.